A selection of T cell receptor beta chains follows, all from one sample in a study of blood T cell repertoires in COVID-19. The table came from immunoSEQ multiplex PCR; TCRdb's copy has only in-frame clones and leaves some out. The table lists 300,000 to 350,000 clones, almost 90% of them singletons. The specimen was peripheral blood. The receptors were sampled from a woman in her seventies with COVID-19, enrolled during active disease. CDR3s include the opening cysteine and the closing phenylalanine or tryptophan. The D gene is left open where the match is weak. Expanded clones are given a class, and other clones once, few, many or no size at all.

V	J	D	size	CDR3	DNA
TRBV10-2	TRBJ1-2	TRBD1	.	CASSDRLGQGIYGYTF	TGCGCCAGCAGTGATCGATTGGGACAGGGAATCTATGGCTACACCTTC
TRBV11-2	TRBJ1-4	.	.	CASSAQGQYEKLFF	TGTGCCAGCAGCGCACAGGGCCAATATGAAAAACTGTTTTTT
TRBV27	TRBJ1-2	TRBD1	few	CASSLGRQGNYGYTF	TGTGCCAGCAGTTTAGGGCGACAGGGGAACTATGGCTACACCTTC
TRBV7-9	TRBJ1-6	TRBD1	.	CASSETGGGNSPLHF	TGTGCCAGCAGCGAGACAGGGGGAGGAAATTCACCCCTCCACTTT
TRBV3-1/TRBV3-2	TRBJ2-3	TRBD1	.	CASSQGQGADTQYF	TGTGCCAGCAGCCAGGGACAGGGGGCAGATACGCAGTATTTT
TRBV7-2	TRBJ1-1	.	few	CASSLAPMNTEAFF	TGTGCCAGCAGCTTAGCCCCAATGAACACTGAAGCTTTCTTT
TRBV5-4	TRBJ2-5	TRBD1	.	CASSPGTGETQYF	TGTGCCAGCAGCCCGGGGACAGGAGAGACCCAGTACTTC
TRBV6-5	TRBJ1-5	.	.	CASEGGDKSNQPQHF	TGTGCCAGCGAGGGGGGGGACAAAAGCAATCAGCCCCAGCATTTT
TRBV9	TRBJ2-5	TRBD2	once	CASSVGGSGGLQETQYF	TGTGCCAGCAGCGTAGGGGGTAGCGGGGGCCTCCAAGAGACCCAGTACTTC
TRBV18	TRBJ1-2	TRBD1	.	CASSGQGTLYGYTF	TGTGCCAGCTCGGGACAGGGGACGTTGTATGGCTACACCTTC
TRBV7-9	TRBJ1-1	.	.	CASSNRDTEAFF	TGTGCCAGCAGCAACAGGGATACTGAAGCTTTCTTT
TRBV21-1	TRBJ1-2	.	.	CASSKMAETGICSYGYTF	TGTGCCAGCAGCAAAATGGCCGAGACAGGGATTTGTAGCTATGGCTACACCTTC
TRBV2	TRBJ2-3	TRBD1	.	CASSFLTGGTDTQYF	TGTGCCAGCAGTTTCCTGACAGGGGGAACAGATACGCAGTATTTT
TRBV12-3/TRBV12-4	TRBJ1-1	.	once	CASSFSGHTEAFF	TGTGCCAGCAGTTTCAGCGGGCACACTGAAGCTTTCTTT
TRBV30	TRBJ2-2	.	.	CAWSGQITGELFF	TGTGCCTGGAGTGGACAGATTACCGGGGAGCTGTTTTTT
TRBV4-1	TRBJ1-1	TRBD1	.	CASSLPDREGTEAFF	TGCGCCAGCAGCCTACCCGACAGGGAAGGCACTGAAGCTTTCTTT
TRBV6-5	TRBJ1-3	.	once	CASSYSDRSGNTIYF	TGTGCCAGCAGTTACTCCGATCGGAGTGGAAACACCATATATTTT
TRBV7-8	TRBJ2-2	TRBD1	.	CASSLAGGLNTGELFF	TGTGCCAGCAGCTTGGCAGGGGGCCTGAACACCGGGGAGCTGTTTTTT
TRBV2	TRBJ1-5	TRBD1	.	CASSVGQYQPQHF	TGTGCCAGCAGTGTGGGACAGTATCAGCCCCAGCATTTT
TRBV30	TRBJ2-5	TRBD1	.	CAWSGGQSIQETQYF	TGTGCCTGGAGTGGGGGACAGAGTATACAAGAGACCCAGTACTTC
TRBV4-1	TRBJ1-2	.	.	CASSQPRQSNWGYTF	TGCGCCAGCAGCCAACCCCGACAGTCAAATTGGGGCTACACCTTC
TRBV18	TRBJ1-2	.	.	CASSSYGQAILYGYTF	TGTGCCAGCTCCTCGTACGGCCAGGCTATTCTTTATGGCTACACCTTC
TRBV24-1	TRBJ2-2	.	.	CATRARGLGTGELFF	TGTGCCACCAGGGCGAGAGGGTTGGGCACCGGGGAGCTGTTTTTT
TRBV11-2	TRBJ1-1	TRBD1	.	CASSHSPQGVNTEAFF	TGTGCCAGCAGCCATAGTCCCCAGGGGGTGAACACTGAAGCTTTCTTT